The 19 T cell receptor beta chains below come from one sample, sequenced in a study of blood T cell repertoires in COVID-19 (dated by TCRdb to between 2020 and 2021). The library was obtained by the immunoSEQ multiplex PCR assay. Drawn from immuneACCESS, this table holds only the in-frame rearrangements with V and J called that TCRdb kept. Clones are partly lost; checked studies trace under half to an unresolved V gene and leave the rest unexplained. The sample records hundreds of thousands of clones, about nine tenths of which are singletons. The ten largest clones take up about 6.9% of the sample. The sample consisted of peripheral blood. The receptors originated from a woman in her forties or fifties with COVID-19, enrolled during active disease.

V is TRBV2 and J is TRBJ2-2; D not certain. Trimming cost V 4 bases and J 0 bases, with 9 bases left between them. The CDR3 runs 15 residues. Germline values: CDR1 SNHLY, CDR2 FYNNEI. In DNA, the CDR3 is TGTGCCAGCAGTGTTACGGGTGCGAACACCGGGGAGCTGTTTTTT. Its protein product is CASSVTGANTGELFF.

CDR3 amino acids: CASSLGGKAGAAGELFF. CDR3 DNA: TGTGCCAGCAGCTTGGGGGGAAAAGCGGGAGCGGCCGGGGAGCTGTTTTTT. This chain links TRBV5-4 with TRBJ2-2; TRBD2 matches at 8 bases. This CDR3 has 17 residues. Germline CDR1 and CDR2: SGHNT and YYREEE (reference sequence). J lost 6 bases, V lost 0 bases, and 10 bases had no gene match.

The chain uses TRBV4-1 and TRBJ1-2; a possible D gene is TRBD1 (5 bases). This CDR3 has 16 amino acids. V was trimmed by 8 bases and J by 2 bases, leaving 21 bases between them. Germline lookup yields CDR1 MGHRA and CDR2 YSYEKL. The CDR3 coding sequence is TGCGCCAGCCAAGATCTATTCAGGAGGGGAAACTATGGCTACACCTTC. It specifies CASQDLFRRGNYGYTF.

This clone was observed a few times. The chain uses TRBV11-2 and TRBJ2-2; D ambiguous. Germline CDR1 SGHAT, CDR2 FQNNGV. The CDR3 contains 14 residues. Trimming removed 8 bases at V and 0 bases at J, with 10 bases between. CDR3 protein: CASFYSANTGELFF. CDR3 in DNA: TGTGCCAGCTTTTACTCCGCGAACACCGGGGAGCTGTTTTTT.

This clone was observed a single time. The chain joins TRBV6-2 or TRBV6-3 to TRBJ2-7; weak D call: TRBD2 (5 bases). Germline V gene lookup returns CDR1 MNHEY and CDR2 SVGEGT. Trimming shortened V by 2 bases and J by 6 bases, and 11 bases separated the two germline ends. The CDR3 has 13 amino acids. CDR3 sequence reads: CASSYRRGLEQYF. In DNA, the CDR3 is TGTGCCAGCAGTTACCGCCGAGGGCTCGAGCAGTACTTC.

A single count supports this clone. This rearrangement joins TRBV5-1 to TRBJ1-5; D is undetermined. Germline lookup yields CDR1 SGHRS and CDR2 YFSETQ. Between the trimmed V and J ends, which lost 0 bases and 0 bases, there was a span of 7 bases. The CDR3 runs to 15 residues. In nucleotides, the CDR3 is TGCGCCAGCAGCTTGGGGCAGAATAGCAATCAGCCCCAGCATTTT. As protein: CASSLGQNSNQPQHF.

The chain couples TRBV7-3 to TRBJ2-1; 13 bases are shared with TRBD2. V trimming: 5 bases; J trimming: 7 bases; junction bases outside the gene matches: 11. The CDR3 consists of 17 residues. The germline V gene has CDR1 SGHTA and CDR2 FQGTGA. As DNA, the CDR3 is TGTGCCAGCAGCCCATCCGGACTAGCGGGAGCGACTAATGAGCAGTTCTTC. This gives the protein CASSPSGLAGATNEQFF.

The chain employs TRBV5-1 and TRBJ1-5; D gene uncertain. Germline CDR1 and CDR2: SGHRS and YFSETQ. The CDR3 has 15 residues. The V end was cut by 6 bases, the J end by 3 bases, with 16 bases between. CDR3 DNA: TGCGCCAGCATTAGTTTGGCGGACTACAATCAGCCCCAGCATTTT. It encodes CASISLADYNQPQHF.

The count of this clone is one. The CDR3 sequence: CASLGQVTEAFF. The DNA for the CDR3 is TGTGCCAGCCTCGGACAGGTCACTGAAGCTTTCTTT. This chain links TRBV6-5 with TRBJ1-1; 7 nucleotides match TRBD1. The CDR3 extends over 12 amino acids. Per the germline V gene, CDR1 is MNHEY and CDR2 is SVGAGI. With 8 bases clipped from V and 4 bases from J, the junction kept 4 bases outside the gene matches.

This clone was picked up a small number of times. The gene calls are TRBV10-3 and TRBJ1-2, with TRBD1 matching over 12 bases. With 8 bases clipped from V and 8 bases from J, the junction kept 9 bases outside the gene matches. The CDR3 contains 14 residues. The germline V gene has CDR1 ENHRY and CDR2 SYGVKD. The CDR3 DNA sequence: TGTGCCATCTATAGAGGGACAGGGGGCGACGGCTACACCTTC. Translation: CAIYRGTGGDGYTF.

V gene TRBV6-2 or TRBV6-3 combines with J gene TRBJ1-1; 8 bases line up with TRBD1. V lost 6 bases to trimming and J lost 5 bases; unmatched junction nucleotides: 5. Per germline, CDR1 MNHEY and CDR2 SVGEGT. CDR3 size: 13 residues. Here the CDR3 DNA reads TGTGCCAGCAGCTGGACAGGGAGGACTGAAGCTTTCTTT. Its translation is CASSWTGRTEAFF.

The CDR3, as DNA: TGTGCCAGCAGCTTAGTCCCAGGGGGCCATGAAAAACTGTTTTTT. Residues: CASSLVPGGHEKLFF. This sequence joins TRBV7-7 and TRBJ1-4; 8 nucleotides align to TRBD1. The ends lost 1 base at V and 6 bases at J; junction bases unmatched: 4. CDR3 length: 15 amino acids. The V gene's germline CDR1 is SSHAT and CDR2 FNYEAQ (reference sequence). Using reference TRBV7-7 and TRBJ1-4 for the parts outside the CDR3, the full variable domain is GAGVSQSPRYKVTKRGQDVTLRCDPISSHATLYWYQQALGQGPEFLTYFNYEAQPDKSGLPSDRFSAERPEGSISTLTIQRTEQRDSAMYRCASSLVPGGHEKLFFGSGTQLSVL.

The chain recombines TRBV21-1 with TRBJ1-5; TRBD1 is the table's D call, not checked against the DNA. TRBV21-1 is listed as a pseudogene. The CDR3 runs 16 residues. The CDR3 sequence: CASSIGGQGLDQPQHF. The CDR3 nucleotides are TGTGCCAGCAGCATTGGAGGACAGGGACTTGATCAGCCCCAGCATTTT.

This chain joins TRBV30 and TRBJ1-5, with D possibly matching TRBD1 (6 bases). The CDR3 contains 15 residues. The V end lost 2 bases, the J end lost 3 bases, and 14 bases lay between the germline ends. Germline-derived CDR1 and CDR2 are GTSNPN and SVGIG (reference sequence). DNA of the CDR3: TGTGCCTGGAGTCCCGGGACACTCTTCAATCAGCCCCAGCATTTT. Encoded protein: CAWSPGTLFNQPQHF. Variable domain in full (rest from reference TRBV30 and TRBJ1-5): SQTIHQWPATLVQPVGSPLSLECTVEGTSNPNLYWYRQAAGRGLQLLFYSVGIGQISSEVPQNLSASRPQDRQFILSSKKLLLSDSGFYLCAWSPGTLFNQPQHFGDGTRLSIL.

J is TRBJ1-2 and V is TRBV7-9; 7 nucleotides match TRBD1. Losses at the gene ends were 5 bases for V and 4 bases for J; bases not matched to a gene: 10. The germline CDR1 and CDR2 sequences are SEHNR and FQNEAQ (reference sequence). The CDR3 spans 15 residues. CDR3 nucleotides: TGTGCCAGCAGCCCAGGGGGACAGAAGTTCTATGGCTACACCTTC. Encoded protein: CASSPGGQKFYGYTF.

This sequence joins TRBV6-2 or TRBV6-3 and TRBJ2-7, with D uncertain. The CDR3 is 14 residues long. Germline V gene data show CDR1 as MNHEY and CDR2 as SVGEGT. V was shortened by 2 bases and J by 5 bases, with 13 bases between the two germline ends. For the CDR3, the DNA is TGTGCCAGCAGTTACCCAGGCACAGCCCACGAGCAGTACTTC. Protein: CASSYPGTAHEQYF.

The V gene is TRBV6-1, the J gene TRBJ2-7; 7 bases align to TRBD1. The CDR3 extends over 15 amino acids. Germline values: CDR1 MNHNS, CDR2 SASEGT. V was clipped by 3 bases and J by 3 bases; unmatched bases: 8. The CDR3 DNA is TGTGCCAGCAGTGAGACCGGGACAGCTTACTACGAGCAGTACTTC. It yields the protein CASSETGTAYYEQYF.

V and J are TRBV9 and TRBJ1-5; 9 nucleotides align to TRBD1. This CDR3 spans 14 amino acids. Germline V gene lookup returns CDR1 SGDLS and CDR2 YYNGEE. J gave up 4 bases and V 2 bases, and 1 base lay outside the gene matches. The CDR3 bases are TGTGCCAGCAGCGTCGGACAGGGGAATCAGCCCCAGCATTTT. It codes for CASSVGQGNQPQHF.

The chain joins TRBV5-3 to TRBJ2-7; D may be TRBD2 (6 bases). TRBV5-3 is an open reading frame whose function is uncertain. CDR3 length: 14 amino acids. The V end was cut by 3 bases, the J end by 7 bases, with 17 bases between. Here the CDR3 DNA reads TGTGCCAGAAGCTCCTCGGACTACATCTTGGAGCAGTACTTC. This sequence encodes CARSSSDYILEQYF.